The entry that follows covers one T cell receptor (beta chain) sequence. This record comes from a study of blood T cell repertoires in COVID-19. For the study at large: PBMCs, B-cell-depleted T cells, or T cells provided the cDNA or gDNA that made up the material.

CDR1 and CDR2 from the germline V gene are MNHEY and SMNVEV (reference sequence). This CDR3 is 14 amino acids long. Unmatched junction bases numbered 4, after V lost 6 bases and J lost 2 bases. The assay was immunoSEQ multiplex PCR, and TCRdb's table has in-frame clones only and misses some. The table includes about 190,000 clones, roughly 87% detected once. The V and J genes are TRBV27 and TRBJ1-2; 9 bases are a match to TRBD1. Sequenced input: peripheral blood. This TCR was recovered from a woman in her fifties or sixties with COVID-19, enrolled during active disease. CDR3 in DNA: TGTGCCAGCAGGGCTACAGGGGGCAACTATGGCTACACCTTC. Translated, it gives CASRATGGNYGYTF.